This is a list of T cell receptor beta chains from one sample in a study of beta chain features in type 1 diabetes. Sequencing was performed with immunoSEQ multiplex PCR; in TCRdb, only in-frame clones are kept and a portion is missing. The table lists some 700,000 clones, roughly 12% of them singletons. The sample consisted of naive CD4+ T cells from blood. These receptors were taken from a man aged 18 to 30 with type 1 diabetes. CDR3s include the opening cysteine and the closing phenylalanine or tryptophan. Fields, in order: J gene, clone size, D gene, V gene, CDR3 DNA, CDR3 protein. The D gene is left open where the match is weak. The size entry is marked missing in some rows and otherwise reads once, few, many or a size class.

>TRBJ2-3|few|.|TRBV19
TGTGCCAGTACTACAGGGGATACGCAGTATTTT
CASTTGDTQYF
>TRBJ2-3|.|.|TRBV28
TGTGCCAGCATTTCCCGGGTCGATACGCAGTATTTT
CASISRVDTQYF
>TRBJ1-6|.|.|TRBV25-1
TGTGCCAGCATCCCTTCGGGGGGTTGGAATTCACCCCTCCACTTT
CASIPSGGWNSPLHF
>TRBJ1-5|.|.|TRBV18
TGTGCCAGCTCACCACGGGGCGATAGCAATCAGCCCCAGCATTTT
CASSPRGDSNQPQHF
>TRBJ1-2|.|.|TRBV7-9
TGTGCCAGCAGCTTAGAGGGGTCAGATGGCTACACCTTC
CASSLEGSDGYTF
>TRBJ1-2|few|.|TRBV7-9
TGTGCCAGCAGCATAGGTACCTATGGCTACACCTTC
CASSIGTYGYTF
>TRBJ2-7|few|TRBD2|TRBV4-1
TGCGCCAGCAGCCAAGGGGGGGGAACTCGGAACGAGCAGTACTTC
CASSQGGGTRNEQYF
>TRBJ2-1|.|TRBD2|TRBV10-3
TGTGCCATCAGTGAGCCGACTAGCGTTTCCTACAATGAGCAGTTCTTC
CAISEPTSVSYNEQFF
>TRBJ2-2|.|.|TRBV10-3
TGTGCCATCAGTGACCGGGGCCTCAGCTTTACCGGGGAGCTGTTTTTT
CAISDRGLSFTGELFF
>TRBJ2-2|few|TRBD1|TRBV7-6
TGTGCCAGCAGCTCGGGACAGCTCACCGGGGAGCTGTTTTTT
CASSSGQLTGELFF
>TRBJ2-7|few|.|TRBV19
TGTGCCAGTAGTCCTCAACCCAGCTCCTACGAGCAGTACTTC
CASSPQPSSYEQYF
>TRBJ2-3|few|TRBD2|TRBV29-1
TGCAGCGTTAAACTAGCGGGGGCGACAGATACGCAGTATTTT
CSVKLAGATDTQYF
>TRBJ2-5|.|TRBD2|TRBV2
TGTGCCAGCAAGTTGACTAGCGGGGGCCACGCGGACCAGTACTTC
CASKLTSGGHADQYF
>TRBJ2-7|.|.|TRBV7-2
TGTGCCAGCAGCTTCTATGGGAACCAGCGCGAGCAGTACTTC
CASSFYGNQREQYF
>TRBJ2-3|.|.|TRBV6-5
TGTGCCAGCAGTTATCGGGCGGGGGCCACAGATACGCAGTATTTT
CASSYRAGATDTQYF
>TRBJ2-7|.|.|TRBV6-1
TGTGCCAGCGTCGACAATTTCTACGAGCAGTACTTC
CASVDNFYEQYF
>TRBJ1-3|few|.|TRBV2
TGTGCCAGCAGGGGGTCGGTTCGCACCATATATTTT
CASRGSVRTIYF
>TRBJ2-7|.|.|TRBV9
TGTGCCAGCAGCGTAGACCCCACTAGTGCCCTCCTCTACGAGCAGTACTTC
CASSVDPTSALLYEQYF
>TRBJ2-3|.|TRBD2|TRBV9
TGTGCCAGCAGCGTAGGGGCTAGCGGGGATACAGATACGCAGTATTTT
CASSVGASGDTDTQYF
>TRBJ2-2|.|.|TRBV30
TGTGCCTGGAGAGAGAGGAACACCGGGGAGCTGTTTTTT
CAWRERNTGELFF
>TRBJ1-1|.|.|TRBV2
TGTGCCAGCAGGACAGGAGGGGACGAAGCTTTCTTT
CASRTGGDEAFF
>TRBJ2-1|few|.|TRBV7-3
TGTGCCAGCAGCGCCATGGACAAGGGGTCTATTAATGAGCAGTTCTTC
CASSAMDKGSINEQFF
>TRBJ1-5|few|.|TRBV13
TGTGCCAGCAGCTTTGGACGGCTCAATCAGCCCCAGCATTTT
CASSFGRLNQPQHF
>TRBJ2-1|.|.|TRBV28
TGTGCCAGCAGTCCCGAGCTAGATGAGCAGTTCTTC
CASSPELDEQFF
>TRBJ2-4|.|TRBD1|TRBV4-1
TGCGCCAGCAGCCTCAGACCGGGACAGGGCGCACCACCTCTAGCCAAAAACATTCAGTACTTC
CASSLRPGQGAPPLAKNIQYF
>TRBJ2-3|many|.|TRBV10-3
TGTGCCATCAGTGAGTCGAGGGGGAACACAGATACGCAGTATTTT
CAISESRGNTDTQYF
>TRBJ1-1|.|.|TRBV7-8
TGTGCCAGCATCCCCTCGGAGCTGAACACTGAAGCTTTCTTT
CASIPSELNTEAFF
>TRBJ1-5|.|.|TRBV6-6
TGTGCCAGCAGTTACTCCCAGGCAATCATGTCCCAGCATTTT
CASSYSQAIMSQHF
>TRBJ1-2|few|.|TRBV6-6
TGTGCCAGCAGTCGGACAGAGTACTATGGCTACACCTTC
CASSRTEYYGYTF
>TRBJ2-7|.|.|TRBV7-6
TGTGCCAGCAGCCAGGGGGGCGGGGACTACGAGCAGTACTTC
CASSQGGGDYEQYF
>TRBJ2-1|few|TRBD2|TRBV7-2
TGTGCCAGCAGCTTTGGAGGCGGGGGGAGGAATGAGCAGTTCTTC
CASSFGGGGRNEQFF
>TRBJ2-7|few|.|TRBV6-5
TGTGCCAGCAGTTACTCGAGACCGACCTACGAGCAGTACTTC
CASSYSRPTYEQYF
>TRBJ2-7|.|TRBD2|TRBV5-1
TGCGCCAGCAGCTTAGCGGGACTAGCGGGCTCCTACGAGCAGTACTTC
CASSLAGLAGSYEQYF
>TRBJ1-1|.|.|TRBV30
TGTGCCTGGATATCCGGGGGGCACACTGAAGCTTTCTTT
CAWISGGHTEAFF
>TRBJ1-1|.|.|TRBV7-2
TGTGCCAGCAGCTTAGCCATCGAGATCACTGAAGCTTTCTTT
CASSLAIEITEAFF
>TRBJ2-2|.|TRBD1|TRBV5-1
TGCGCCAGCAGCCCGGGACAGGGGACCGGGGAGCTGTTTTTT
CASSPGQGTGELFF
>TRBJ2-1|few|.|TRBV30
TGTGCCTGGAGTGTACTTGGGGACAATGAGCAGTTCTTC
CAWSVLGDNEQFF
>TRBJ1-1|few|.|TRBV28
TGTGCCAGCAGTTACCGTAGGGACACTGAAGCTTTCTTT
CASSYRRDTEAFF
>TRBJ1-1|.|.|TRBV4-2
TGTGCCAGCCGATATGGGTTGCGCGGGAACACTGAAGCTTTCTTT
CASRYGLRGNTEAFF
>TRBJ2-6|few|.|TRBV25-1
TGTGCCAGCACCGCCTCTGGGGCCAACGTCCTGACTTTC
CASTASGANVLTF
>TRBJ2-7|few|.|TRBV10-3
TGTGCCATCAGTGTAGCCCATATCACCGATAGCTCCTACGAGCAGTACTTC
CAISVAHITDSSYEQYF
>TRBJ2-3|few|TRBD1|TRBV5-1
TGCGCCAGCAGCGACCGGGACAGGGGAGGAGATACGCAGTATTTT
CASSDRDRGGDTQYF
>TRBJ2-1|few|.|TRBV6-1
TGTGCCAGCAGTGAAACTCCCCGGGACGTAGAGCAGTTCTTC
CASSETPRDVEQFF
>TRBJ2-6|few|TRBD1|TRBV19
TGTGCCAGTAGTAATCCAGGGGGAGTAGCTGGGGCCAACGTCCTGACTTTC
CASSNPGGVAGANVLTF
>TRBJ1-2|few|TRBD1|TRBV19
TGTGCCAGTAGCGGACAGGCGGGTGGCTACACCTTC
CASSGQAGGYTF
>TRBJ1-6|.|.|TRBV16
TGTGCCAGCAGCCAATCTCGGGGGCTTACTAATTCACCCCTCCACTTT
CASSQSRGLTNSPLHF
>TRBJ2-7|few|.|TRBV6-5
TGTGCCAGCAGTTACCGGAGGGAGCAGTACTTC
CASSYRREQYF
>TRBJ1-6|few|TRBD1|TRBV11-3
TGTGCCAGCAGTTCCGGGACAGGGGGTTATTCACCCCTCCACTTT
CASSSGTGGYSPLHF
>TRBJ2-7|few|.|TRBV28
TGTGCCAGTCAGTATTCCTACGAGCAGTACTTC
CASQYSYEQYF
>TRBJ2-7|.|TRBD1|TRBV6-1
TGTGCCAGCAGTGTGGGAGGGACAGGGGGCTACGAGCAGTACTTC
CASSVGGTGGYEQYF